This TCR beta chain appears in the sequencing data of a study of T cells in Graves' hyperthyroidism and ophthalmopathy. This clonotype is a singleton in its sample. Amplification of TCR beta CDR3 regions was performed using RNA transcripts as template. When the TCR CDR3 underwent first-round RT-PCR, the HTBI primer set was used. TCRdb itself ran the multiplex PCR reads through MiXCR, one entry per CDR3 protein. The profile shows tens of thousands of distinct CDR3 sequences, 45% to 65% of them singletons. Based on clinical symptoms, serum thyroxine and TRAb, thyroid ultrasound and orbital computed tomography, diagnoses were reached. V gave up 2 bases and J gave up 5 bases; unmatched junction bases: 9. The length of the CDR3 is 16 residues. Germline V lookup: CDR1 SEHNR, CDR2 FQNEAQ (reference sequence).

The sequence derives from a man between 18 and 29 years old with Graves' hyperthyroidism. The sequenced sample consisted of peripheral blood or thyroid tissue (not recorded which). This sequence joins TRBV7-9 and TRBJ2-5; 9 bases line up with TRBD1. In nucleotides, the CDR3 is TGTGCCAGCAGCTTACCGGGACAGGGCGGTAGGGAGACCCAGTACTTC. Its protein is CASSLPGQGGRETQYF.